The 17 T cell receptor beta chains below were found in one sample sequenced in a study of T cell repertoires in ileal Crohn's disease. This table comes from immunoSEQ multiplex PCR, and its TCRdb copy is limited to in-frame clones, with some not included. This repertoire shows 7,300 or so clones, roughly 84% found once; its top ten account for around 8.1%. Sequencing used ileal tissue. These receptors were collected from an adult with Crohn's disease.

This clone was seen a few times. The chain is built from TRBV27 and TRBJ1-4; D gene uncertain. The V and J ends lost 5 bases and 3 bases respectively, with 10 bases between them. The V gene's germline CDR1 is MNHEY and CDR2 SMNVEV (reference sequence). The CDR3 covers 14 residues. For the CDR3, the DNA is TGTGCCAGCAGTCAGACTGCGGCTAATGAAAAACTGTTTTTT. Translating gives CASSQTAANEKLFF.

The J gene is TRBJ1-1, the V gene TRBV2; tentatively, D is TRBD1 (5 bases). CDR3 length: 13 residues. Between the trimmed V and J ends, which lost 5 bases and 4 bases, there was a span of 11 bases. Looked up from germline, CDR1 is SNHLY and CDR2 is FYNNEI. The CDR3, as DNA: TGTGCCAGCAGTTCCGGGACTGGCACTGAAGCTTTCTTT. Its translation: CASSSGTGTEAFF.

This clone was picked up one time. V gene TRBV5-6 combines with J gene TRBJ2-1; 11 bases fit TRBD1. The junction had 5 bases not matched to a gene; V was cut back by 0 bases and J by 3 bases. Germline-derived CDR1 and CDR2 are SGHDT and YYEEEE. The CDR3 is 17 amino acids. The CDR3 reads CASSLESGTGGYNEQFF. In DNA, the CDR3 is TGTGCCAGCAGCTTGGAATCTGGGACAGGGGGCTACAATGAGCAGTTCTTC.

This chain uses TRBV11-2 with TRBJ2-1, with TRBD2 matching over 9 bases. The CDR3 is 16 residues long. CDR1 and CDR2 from the germline V gene are SGHAT and FQNNGV. V dropped 3 bases and J dropped 4; count of bases not matched to a gene: 7. The CDR3 is CASSFYSGGGYNEQFF. In DNA, the CDR3 is TGTGCCAGCAGCTTCTATAGCGGGGGTGGGTACAATGAGCAGTTCTTC.

This chain joins TRBV29-1 and TRBJ2-1, with D perhaps matching TRBD2 (6 bases). This CDR3 has 12 residues. Germline lookup yields CDR1 SQVTM and CDR2 ANQGSEA. The V and J ends lost 8 bases and 2 bases respectively, with 10 bases between them. CDR3 in amino acids: CSLRGTYNEQFF. CDR3 nucleotides: TGCAGCCTACGGGGGACCTACAATGAGCAGTTCTTC.

The chain combines TRBV28 with TRBJ1-5; D is perhaps TRBD1 (5 bases). V was trimmed by 3 bases and J by 0 bases, leaving 12 bases between them. This CDR3 spans 16 amino acids. Germline V gives CDR1 MDHEN, CDR2 SYDVKM. Here the CDR3 reads CASSFAGLYSNQPQHF. Here the CDR3 DNA reads TGTGCCAGCAGTTTCGCAGGGCTTTATAGCAATCAGCCCCAGCATTTT.

This chain joins TRBV6-5 and TRBJ2-1, with 9 nucleotides matching TRBD1. The germline V gene has CDR1 MNHEY and CDR2 SVGAGI. The CDR3 runs to 15 residues. The V gene end was trimmed by 6 bases and the J gene end by 4 bases; junction bases not matched to a gene: 7. CDR3 amino acids: CASSPGGQGYNEQFF. In DNA, the CDR3 is TGTGCCAGCAGCCCAGGGGGACAGGGATACAATGAGCAGTTCTTC.

The chain uses TRBV18 and TRBJ1-2; TRBD1 is a possible D gene (6 bases). CDR3 length: 15 residues. Trimming shortened V by 0 bases and J by 4 bases, and 12 bases separated the two germline ends. Per germline, CDR1 KGHSH and CDR2 LQKENI. The CDR3 loop reads CASSPPQYRAYGYTF. The CDR3 nucleotides are TGTGCCAGCTCACCACCTCAGTACAGGGCCTATGGCTACACCTTC.

This chain uses TRBV21-1 with TRBJ2-1; TRBD1 reflects the table's D call only, with no check against the DNA. TRBV21-1 is shown as a pseudogene. The CDR3 spans 16 residues. The CDR3 sequence is CASSKDTRQSYNEQFF. The CDR3 region has the DNA TGTGCCAGCAGCAAAGATACCCGACAATCCTACAATGAGCAGTTCTTC.

This clone was detected only once. The chain joins TRBV2 to TRBJ1-1; D possibly corresponds to TRBD1 (5 bases). This CDR3 has 14 residues. Deletions cut 4 bases from V and 1 base from J, with 10 bases between. Germline CDR1 reads SNHLY; CDR2 reads FYNNEI. This chain's CDR3 is CASSGRGGNTEAFF. CDR3 DNA: TGTGCCAGCAGTGGACGGGGGGGGAACACTGAAGCTTTCTTT.

CDR3 nucleotides: TGTGCCAGCAGCTCCAGTGACAGTTATGGCTACGAGCAGTACTTC. Translating it yields CASSSSDSYGYEQYF. The rearrangement joins TRBV5-6 to TRBJ2-7, with D perhaps TRBD1 (5 bases). CDR1 and CDR2 from the germline V gene are SGHDT and YYEEEE. V dropped 3 bases and J dropped 3 bases, with 16 bases sitting between them. The CDR3 contains 15 residues.

This chain connects TRBV2 to TRBJ2-5; TRBD1 matches 7 bases. This CDR3 is 15 amino acids long. With 6 bases clipped from V and 9 bases from J, the junction kept 16 bases outside the gene matches. Germline V gene lookup returns CDR1 SNHLY and CDR2 FYNNEI. In DNA form, the CDR3 reads TGTGCCAGCAGAACACCGAGACAGGGCATTGAGGCCCAGTACTTC. This sequence encodes CASRTPRQGIEAQYF. The full variable domain, completed using reference TRBV2 and TRBJ2-5, is EPEVTQTPSHQVTQMGQEVILRCVPISNHLYFYWYRQILGQKVEFLVSFYNNEISEKSEIFDDQFSVERPDGSNFTLKIRSTKLEDSAMYFCASRTPRQGIEAQYFGPGTRLLVL.

The J gene is TRBJ2-1, the V gene TRBV4-1, with TRBD2 matching over 13 bases. V was pared by 3 bases and J by 4 bases, with 3 bases of the junction left unmatched. Germline V gene sequence: CDR1 MGHRA, CDR2 YSYEKL. CDR3 length: 16 amino acids. The CDR3 DNA follows: TGCGCCAGCAGCCACGGGACTAGCGGGACTTACAATGAGCAGTTCTTC. It codes for CASSHGTSGTYNEQFF.

The V call is TRBV7-9, the J call TRBJ2-1; D is ambiguous. Germline CDR1 is SEHNR and CDR2 is FQNEAQ (reference sequence). CDR3 length: 15 residues. V was shortened by 2 bases and J by 0 bases, with 8 bases between the two germline ends. This chain's CDR3 is CASSLRVSSYNEQFF. The CDR3 region has the DNA TGTGCCAGCAGCTTACGAGTGAGCTCCTACAATGAGCAGTTCTTC.

The chain joins TRBV6-6 to TRBJ2-3, with D maybe TRBD2 (5 bases). Germline-derived CDR1 and CDR2 are MNHNY and SVGAGI (reference sequence). CDR3 length: 13 amino acids. V lost 4 bases, J lost 5 bases, and 10 bases lay in between. The CDR3 coding sequence is TGTGCCAGCAGTTTTGGGGAGCTAGATACGCAGTATTTT. It codes for CASSFGELDTQYF.

The chain links TRBV7-8 to TRBJ2-2; possibly TRBD2 for D (5 bases). Germline CDR1 is SGHVS and CDR2 is FQNEAQ. The CDR3 covers 16 residues. The V end lost 3 bases, the J end lost 4 bases, and 15 bases lay between the germline ends. CDR3 region: CASSFRSLVSTGELFF. CDR3 sequence (DNA): TGTGCCAGCAGCTTTCGTTCACTAGTTTCCACCGGGGAGCTGTTTTTT.

V usage is TRBV30 and J usage is TRBJ1-2, with D possibly being TRBD1 (5 bases). This CDR3 has 12 residues. The V end lost 6 bases, the J end lost 6 bases, and 14 bases lay between the germline ends. CDR1 and CDR2 (germline): GTSNPN, SVGIG (reference sequence). The CDR3 loop reads CACRGGNHGYTF. Here the CDR3 DNA reads TGTGCCTGCCGGGGGGGTAATCATGGCTACACCTTC.